Here is one T cell receptor (beta chain) with its context. The data stem from a study of blood T cell repertoires in COVID-19. Across the whole study: Acute-phase and convalescent COVID-19 samples originated in the United States, Italy and Spain.

Sequencing used immunoSEQ multiplex PCR; TCRdb keeps in-frame clones, though not all of them. The sample carries about 110,000 clones, roughly 83% recorded once. V dropped 4 bases and J dropped 8 bases, with 18 bases sitting between them. Germline-derived CDR1 and CDR2 are SGHRS and YFSETQ. This CDR3 is built from 15 residues. The chain uses TRBV5-1 and TRBJ1-4; D is ambiguous. Sequencing used peripheral blood. The sequence came from a woman aged 60 to 75 with acute or convalescent COVID-19. For the CDR3, the DNA is TGCGCCAGCAGCCCCTCGAGGAGGTTCGAAGAAAAACTGTTTTTT. It encodes CASSPSRRFEEKLFF.